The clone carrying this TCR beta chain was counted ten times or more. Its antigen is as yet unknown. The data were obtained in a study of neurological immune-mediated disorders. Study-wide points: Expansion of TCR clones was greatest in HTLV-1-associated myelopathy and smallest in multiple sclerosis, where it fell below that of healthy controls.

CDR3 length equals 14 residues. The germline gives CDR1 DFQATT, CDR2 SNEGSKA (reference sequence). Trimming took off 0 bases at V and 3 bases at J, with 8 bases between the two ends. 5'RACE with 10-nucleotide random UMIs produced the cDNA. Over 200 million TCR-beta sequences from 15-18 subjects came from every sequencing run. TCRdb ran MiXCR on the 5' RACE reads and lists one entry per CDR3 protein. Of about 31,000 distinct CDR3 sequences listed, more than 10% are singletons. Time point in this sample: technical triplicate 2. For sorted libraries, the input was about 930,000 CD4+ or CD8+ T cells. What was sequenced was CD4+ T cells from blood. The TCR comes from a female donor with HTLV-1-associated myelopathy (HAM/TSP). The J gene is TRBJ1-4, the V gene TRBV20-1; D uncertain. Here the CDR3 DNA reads TGCAGTGCTAGAGATGCAGGCGCTAATGAAAAACTGTTTTTT. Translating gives CSARDAGANEKLFF.